One sample yielded the 18 T cell receptor beta chains listed below, sequenced in a study of identical twins. Each CDR3 protein gets one entry after TCRdb re-called the 5' RACE reads with MiXCR. This sample has some 710,000 distinct CDR3 sequences, with 5.5% to 6.5% found just once. What was sequenced was naive T cells sorted from blood. The receptor source for this set is a man between 18 and 29 years old in good health.

This clonotype was observed many times. The chain is built from TRBV6-5 and TRBJ2-1; 7 bases map to TRBD2. CDR3 length equals 11 residues. CDR1 is MNHEY, CDR2 SVGAGI, per germline. The junction had 5 bases not matched to a gene; V was cut back by 7 bases and J by 11 bases. DNA for the CDR3: TGTGCCAGCACCCAAGGGACTAAGCAGTTCTTC. As protein: CASTQGTKQFF.

The rearrangement links TRBV20-1 to TRBJ2-3; 9 bases align to TRBD2. V lost 4 bases to trimming and J lost 0 bases; unmatched junction nucleotides: 8. Germline lookup yields CDR1 DFQATT and CDR2 SNEGSKA (reference sequence). The CDR3 is 16 amino acids. DNA of the CDR3: TGCAGTGCTATTTGGGCGGGAGGGCCTAGCACAGATACGCAGTATTTT. Protein product: CSAIWAGGPSTDTQYF.

The chain combines TRBV5-1 with TRBJ1-2; D perhaps matches TRBD1 (6 bases). V lost 4 bases and J 3 bases, leaving 16 bases between the germline ends. The germline V gene encodes CDR1 SGHRS and CDR2 YFSETQ. The length of the CDR3 is 15 residues. The CDR3 region has the DNA TGCGCCAGCAGCCAAAGACAGGACCACCACTATGGCTACACCTTC. The encoded protein is CASSQRQDHHYGYTF.

This clonotype was detected only a few times. The gene calls are TRBV11-3 and TRBJ2-1; D possibly corresponds to TRBD1 (6 bases). The CDR3 sequence is 16 residues long. The ends were cut back, 8 bases at V and 2 bases at J, with 19 bases in the middle. CDR1 SGHNT and CDR2 YENEEA come from the germline V gene. CDR3 bases: TGTGCCAGCGCCCGCGGTGGGGGCGGACCCTACAATGAGCAGTTCTTC. Its translation: CASARGGGGPYNEQFF.

This clonotype was found a few times. The chain carries TRBV12-3 or TRBV12-4 and TRBJ2-1; TRBD2 matches at 10 bases. The CDR3 runs to 16 residues. V lost 6 bases to trimming and J lost 3 bases; unmatched junction nucleotides: 8. CDR3 DNA: TGTGCCAGCAGGGAAGGACTAGCGGCATACTACAATGAGCAGTTCTTC. It yields the protein CASREGLAAYYNEQFF.

The chain couples TRBV5-6 to TRBJ2-7, with 9 bases lining up with TRBD2. This CDR3 is built from 19 residues. Germline trimming cut 4 bases from V and 0 bases from J; bases unmatched to any gene: 17. Germline V gene lookup returns CDR1 SGHDT and CDR2 YYEEEE. The CDR3 spells CASSPRAGGNTINSYEQYF. Here the CDR3 DNA reads TGTGCCAGCAGCCCACGAGCGGGAGGCAATACGATTAACTCCTACGAGCAGTACTTC.

The sample holds a few counts of this clonotype. CDR3 sequence reads: CAWLKGAGGSQFF. The CDR3 DNA reads TGTGCCTGGTTGAAGGGGGCGGGGGGGTCGCAGTTCTTC. The chain recombines TRBV30 with TRBJ2-1; 9 bases align to TRBD2. The V segment lost 5 bases and the J segment 12 bases; nucleotides outside the gene matches: 11. The germline CDR1 and CDR2 sequences are GTSNPN and SVGIG (reference sequence). The CDR3 totals 13 residues.

Ten or more counts support this clonotype. The V gene is TRBV12-3 or TRBV12-4, the J gene TRBJ1-1, with TRBD1 identical over 11 bases. The CDR3 spans 11 residues. J was trimmed by 12 bases and V by 9 bases; bases with no gene match: 6. The DNA of the CDR3 is TGTGCCAGTGCCGGGACAGGGGGGACTTTCTTT. As protein: CASAGTGGTFF.

This clonotype was picked up many times. This chain links TRBV6-1 with TRBJ2-1; possibly TRBD2 for D (5 bases). V was pared by 7 bases and J by 2 bases, with 9 bases between. The CDR3 spans 13 residues. Germline V gene lookup returns CDR1 MNHNS and CDR2 SASEGT. The CDR3 spells CASKLDTYNEQFF. The CDR3 DNA reads TGTGCCAGCAAACTAGACACCTACAATGAGCAGTTCTTC.

The genes are TRBV6-5 and TRBJ1-5, with D maybe TRBD1 (6 bases). From germline, CDR1 is MNHEY and CDR2 SVGAGI. Trimming pared 2 bases from V and 5 bases from J, leaving 13 bases between. The CDR3 length is 15 residues. The CDR3 reads CASSYGGGQDQPQHF. The CDR3 region has the DNA TGTGCCAGCAGTTACGGGGGGGGGCAAGATCAGCCCCAGCATTTT.

At least ten counts were recorded for this clonotype. This chain joins TRBV6-5 and TRBJ2-1; 10 bases agree with TRBD2. The CDR3 is 17 amino acids. The germline CDR1 and CDR2 sequences are MNHEY and SVGAGI. With V trimmed by 0 bases and J by 3 bases, 5 bases remained unmatched. CDR3 sequence: CASSYSILAGVYNEQFF. The CDR3 DNA reads TGTGCCAGCAGTTACTCGATTCTAGCGGGAGTCTACAATGAGCAGTTCTTC.

The table lists this clonotype with many counts. The V and J genes are TRBV4-2 and TRBJ2-7; 15 nucleotides agree with TRBD2. V was clipped by 0 bases and J by 6 bases; unmatched bases: 6. Looked up from germline, CDR1 is LGHNA and CDR2 is YNFKEQ. This CDR3 region has 17 residues. DNA for the CDR3: TGTGCCAGCAGCCAAGATAGTCCGGGACTAGCGGGAGGCGAGCAGTACTTC. It yields the protein CASSQDSPGLAGGEQYF.

This sequence joins TRBV5-1 and TRBJ2-5, with 10 bases identical to TRBD2. From germline, CDR1 is SGHRS and CDR2 YFSETQ. The CDR3 totals 14 residues. Losses at the gene ends were 6 bases for V and 5 bases for J; bases not matched to a gene: 7. The CDR3 protein is CASKREGGRETQYF. The DNA for the CDR3 is TGCGCCAGCAAGCGGGAGGGCGGCCGTGAGACCCAGTACTTC.

The sample holds a few counts of this clonotype. The chain employs TRBV29-1 and TRBJ2-3; 9 bases line up with TRBD1. The length of the CDR3 is 14 residues. Germline V gene data show CDR1 as SQVTM and CDR2 as ANQGSEA. Losses at the gene ends were 6 bases for V and 4 bases for J; bases not matched to a gene: 8. CDR3 sequence: CSVIGTGSSDTQYF. In DNA, the CDR3 is TGCAGCGTGATAGGGACAGGGTCGTCAGATACGCAGTATTTT.

This clonotype was counted only a few times. The rearrangement links TRBV7-9 to TRBJ2-1; 7 bases map to TRBD1. The CDR3 contains 15 residues. The germline CDR1 and CDR2 sequences are SEHNR and FQNEAQ (reference sequence). The junction had 6 bases not matched to a gene; V was cut back by 5 bases and J by 2 bases. Here the CDR3 reads CASSPGQAAYNEQFF. For the CDR3, the DNA is TGTGCCAGCAGCCCCGGACAGGCGGCCTACAATGAGCAGTTCTTC.

This clonotype was detected many times. J is TRBJ1-1 and V is TRBV7-9; possible D gene TRBD1, 6 bases. Germline assignment: CDR1 SEHNR and CDR2 FQNEAQ (reference sequence). Trimming removed 10 bases at V and 0 bases at J, with 21 bases between. This CDR3 is built from 16 residues. CDR3 region: CAIPPGAGGMNTEAFF. The DNA for the CDR3 is TGTGCCATCCCCCCGGGGGCGGGGGGGATGAACACTGAAGCTTTCTTT.

The gene calls are TRBV15 and TRBJ2-4; 9 nucleotides match TRBD2. Germline CDR1 reads LNHNV; CDR2 reads YYDKDF (reference sequence). With V trimmed by 0 bases and J by 2 bases, 2 bases remained unmatched. CDR3 length: 16 residues. The CDR3 is CATSREAGGPKNIQYF. The DNA for the CDR3 is TGTGCCACCAGCAGAGAGGCGGGAGGGCCCAAAAACATTCAGTACTTC.

This clonotype was seen a handful of times. The V gene is TRBV27, the J gene TRBJ2-1; D may be TRBD2 (5 bases). CDR3 length: 15 amino acids. Germline V CDR1 and CDR2: MNHEY, SMNVEV (reference sequence). Deletions cut 6 bases from V and 0 bases from J, with 12 bases between. The CDR3 here is CASSSGLLSYNEQFF. CDR3 nucleotides: TGTGCCAGCAGCTCCGGACTCCTCTCCTACAATGAGCAGTTCTTC.